This T cell receptor (beta chain) was identified during a study of OX40 agonist ivuxolimab in advanced cancers. Study overall: Cohort: more than 75% men, mean age approximately 66, aged about 23 to 80.

Germline loops: CDR1 SGHTA, CDR2 FQGTGA. This CDR3 is 13 amino acids long. The V gene lost 5 bases and the J gene lost 2 bases, with 9 bases spanning the gap. TCRdb keeps only in-frame clones here, not all; method: immunoSEQ multiplex PCR. The data hold about 64,000 clones, with about 83% observed a single time. The specimen was CD4+ or CD8+ T cells sorted from blood, collected in a trial of the OX40 agonist ivuxolimab. This chain joins TRBV7-3 and TRBJ2-5, with D tentatively TRBD2 (5 bases). The receptor was isolated from an adult with an advanced solid tumor such as melanoma, head and neck, liver or kidney cancer. The CDR3 sequence is CASSGSRQETQYF. The CDR3 region has the DNA TGTGCCAGCAGCGGGAGCCGGCAAGAGACCCAGTACTTC.